The T cell receptor beta chain under discussion was sequenced for a study of Tregs in tolerant kidney transplant recipients. Study as a whole: The nonmyeloablative bone marrow transplants came from related graft donors, with transient mixed chimerism.

Worth noting for this clone: Its antigen is undetermined.

Study outcomes and limitations: The most relevant donor-specific Treg TCRbeta repertoire apparently came from expansion with activated donor B cells. Few patients were studied, so findings need validation in larger groups.

The method was immunoSEQ multiplex PCR; TCRdb's version includes in-frame clones alone and lacks a portion of them. The sample shows more than 60,000 clones, 70% to 90% of them seen only once. The V gene end was trimmed by 5 bases and the J gene end by 5 bases; junction bases not matched to a gene: 4. Germline loops: CDR1 SGHAT, CDR2 FQNNGV. The CDR3 is 14 amino acids. Unstimulated regulatory T cells (CD4+CD25+CD127-), CD4+CD25- non-regulatory cells, CD4 and CD8 cells were FACS-sorted from thawed PBMCs. The sample consisted of CD4+ T cells from blood, taken before the transplant. The clonotype originates from a human donor who received a combined kidney and bone marrow transplant. The chain joins TRBV11-2 to TRBJ1-1; 11 bases fit TRBD1. CDR3 sequence reads: CASSPDRGRTEAFF. The CDR3 DNA sequence: TGTGCCAGCAGCCCGGACAGGGGGCGGACTGAAGCTTTCTTT.